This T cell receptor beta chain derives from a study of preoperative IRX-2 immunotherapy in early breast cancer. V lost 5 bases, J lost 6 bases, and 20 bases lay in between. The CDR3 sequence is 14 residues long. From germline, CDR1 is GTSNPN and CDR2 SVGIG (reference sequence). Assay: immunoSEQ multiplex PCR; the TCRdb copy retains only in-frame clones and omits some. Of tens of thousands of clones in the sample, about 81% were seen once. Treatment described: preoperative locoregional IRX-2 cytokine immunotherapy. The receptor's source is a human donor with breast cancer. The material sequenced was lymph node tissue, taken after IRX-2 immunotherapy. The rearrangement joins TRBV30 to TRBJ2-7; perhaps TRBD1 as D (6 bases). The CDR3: CAWGRQIQGSEQYF. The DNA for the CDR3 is TGTGCCTGGGGCCGCCAGATACAGGGTTCCGAGCAGTACTTC.